The TCR beta chain described here comes from a study of blood T cell repertoires in COVID-19. Study summary: Samples came from the United States, Italy and Spain, spanning acute and convalescent COVID-19. PBMCs, B-cell-depleted T cells, or T cells were the source of the cDNA or gDNA that made up the material.

Original data processing: Counts of nucleated cells, estimated from reference gene primer amplification, were obtained. Profiled with immunoSEQ multiplex PCR; TCRdb holds only in-frame clones, not every one. The D gene and trimming were derived from the DNA, and the V and J assignments and clone size from that table. The sample contains under 150,000 clones, approximately 87% of which appear only once. Germline V gene lookup returns CDR1 SGHRS and CDR2 YFSETQ. This CDR3 has 16 residues. V lost 4 bases, J lost 7 bases, and 13 bases stayed unmatched. The chain uses TRBV5-1 and TRBJ2-1, with TRBD2 matching over 8 bases. Sequencing was carried out using peripheral blood. The source is a man aged 65 to 79 with active COVID-19. The CDR3 nucleotides read TGCGCCAGCAGCCCCCCATGGCGGGAGGTTAGTAATGAGCAGTTCTTC. Amino acids: CASSPPWREVSNEQFF.